The TCR beta chain described here comes from a study of blood T cell repertoires in COVID-19. Libraries were prepared by immunoSEQ multiplex PCR; TCRdb keeps only in-frame clonotypes and omits some of them. Of around 310,000 clones detected, nearly 90% appear once; the ten largest clones hold approximately 0.98%. This clonotype was obtained from a woman in her 40s with COVID-19, enrolled during active disease. Sequenced material: peripheral blood.

CDR3 bases: TGTGCCAGCAGAGATACAGCAACTAATGAAAAACTGTTTTTT. Translating gives CASRDTATNEKLFF. V is TRBV6-5 and J is TRBJ1-4; D is undetermined. Per the germline V gene, CDR1 is MNHEY and CDR2 is SVGAGI. V lost 6 bases, J lost 0 bases, and 8 bases lay in between. The CDR3 length is 14 residues.